This TCR beta chain was captured by sequencing in a study of control samples from healthy donors and cancer patients. TCRdb's table, derived via immunoSEQ multiplex PCR, lists solely in-frame clones and lacks some. The profile shows 120,000 to 150,000 clones, more than 85% of them singletons. This clone was picked up one time. This clonotype was obtained from a man under 40 in good health. Material for sequencing was blood.

The CDR3 nucleotides read TGTGCCAGCAGCTTACTGATTAGCAATCAGCCCCAGCATTTT. Translation: CASSLLISNQPQHF. The chain recombines TRBV5-8 with TRBJ1-5; D not resolved. This CDR3 region has 14 residues. Looked up from germline, CDR1 is SGHTS and CDR2 is YDEGEE. The V gene lost 2 bases and the J gene lost 0 bases, with 6 bases spanning the gap.